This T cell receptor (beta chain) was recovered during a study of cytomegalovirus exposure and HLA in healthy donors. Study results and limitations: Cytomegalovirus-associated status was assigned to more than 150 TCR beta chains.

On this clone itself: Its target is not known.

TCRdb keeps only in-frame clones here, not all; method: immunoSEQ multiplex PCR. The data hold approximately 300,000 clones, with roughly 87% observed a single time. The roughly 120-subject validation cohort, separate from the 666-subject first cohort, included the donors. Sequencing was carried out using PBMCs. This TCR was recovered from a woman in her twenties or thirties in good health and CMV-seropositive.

CDR3 DNA: TGTGCCCTCGGGAGGGAGGTCACAGATACGCAGTATTTT. It yields the protein CALGREVTDTQYF. The chain uses TRBV28 and TRBJ2-3, with TRBD2 matching 8 bases. The CDR3 sequence is 13 residues long. Germline trimming cut 11 bases from V and 2 bases from J; bases unmatched to any gene: 6. Per germline, CDR1 MDHEN and CDR2 SYDVKM.